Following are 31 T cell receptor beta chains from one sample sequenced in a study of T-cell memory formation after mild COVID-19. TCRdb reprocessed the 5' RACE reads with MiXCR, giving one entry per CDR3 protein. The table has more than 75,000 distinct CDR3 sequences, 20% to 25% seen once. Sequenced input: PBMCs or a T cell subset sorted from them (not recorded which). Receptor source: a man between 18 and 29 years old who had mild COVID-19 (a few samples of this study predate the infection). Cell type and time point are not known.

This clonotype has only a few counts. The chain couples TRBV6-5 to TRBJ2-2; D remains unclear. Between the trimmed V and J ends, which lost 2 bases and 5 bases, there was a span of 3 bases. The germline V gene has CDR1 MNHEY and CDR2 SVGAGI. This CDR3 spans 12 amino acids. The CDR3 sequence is CASSYDTGELFF. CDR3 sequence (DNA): TGTGCCAGCAGTTACGATACCGGGGAGCTGTTTTTT.

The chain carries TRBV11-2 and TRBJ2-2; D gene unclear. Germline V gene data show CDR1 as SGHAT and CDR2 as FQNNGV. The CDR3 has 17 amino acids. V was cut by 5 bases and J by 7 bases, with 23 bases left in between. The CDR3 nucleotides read TGTGCCAGCAGCCACCTGGGCAGTCAATATAGGAGCGGGGAGCTGTTTTTT. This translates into CASSHLGSQYRSGELFF.

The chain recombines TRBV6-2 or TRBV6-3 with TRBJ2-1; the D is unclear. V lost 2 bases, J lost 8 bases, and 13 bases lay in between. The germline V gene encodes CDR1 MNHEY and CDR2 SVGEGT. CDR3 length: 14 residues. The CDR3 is CASSYDGPLDEQFF. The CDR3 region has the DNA TGTGCCAGCAGTTACGACGGTCCCCTAGATGAGCAGTTCTTC.

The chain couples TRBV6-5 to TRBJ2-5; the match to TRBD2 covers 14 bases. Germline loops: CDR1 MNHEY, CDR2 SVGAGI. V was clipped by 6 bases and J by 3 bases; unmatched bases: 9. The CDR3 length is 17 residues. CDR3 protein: CASSQTSGGAREETQYF. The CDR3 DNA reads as TGTGCCAGCAGCCAGACTAGCGGGGGGGCCCGGGAAGAGACCCAGTACTTC.

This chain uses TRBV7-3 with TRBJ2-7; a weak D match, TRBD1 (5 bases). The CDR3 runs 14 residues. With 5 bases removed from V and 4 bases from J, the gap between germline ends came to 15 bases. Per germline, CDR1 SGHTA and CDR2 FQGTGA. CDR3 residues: CASSPRDSYYEQYF. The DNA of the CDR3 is TGTGCCAGCAGCCCTCGTGACAGTTATTACGAGCAGTACTTC.

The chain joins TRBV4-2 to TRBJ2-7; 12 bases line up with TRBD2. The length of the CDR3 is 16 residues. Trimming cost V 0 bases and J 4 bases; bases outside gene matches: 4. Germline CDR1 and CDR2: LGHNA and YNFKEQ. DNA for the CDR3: TGTGCCAGCAGCCAAGAGAGACTAGCGGGGGTTTACGAGCAGTACTTC. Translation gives CASSQERLAGVYEQYF.

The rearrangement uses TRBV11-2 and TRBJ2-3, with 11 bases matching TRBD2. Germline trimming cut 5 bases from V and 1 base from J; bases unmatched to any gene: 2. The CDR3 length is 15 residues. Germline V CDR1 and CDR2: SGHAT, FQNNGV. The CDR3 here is CASSPTSGGTDTQYF. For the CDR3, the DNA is TGTGCCAGCAGCCCGACTAGCGGGGGCACAGATACGCAGTATTTT.

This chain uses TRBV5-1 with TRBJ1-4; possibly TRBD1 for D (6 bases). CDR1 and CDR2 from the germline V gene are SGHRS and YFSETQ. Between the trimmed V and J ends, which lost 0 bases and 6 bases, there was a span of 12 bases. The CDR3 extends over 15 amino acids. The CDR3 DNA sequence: TGCGCCAGCAGCTTGGGACCAGGGGCGGATGAAAAACTGTTTTTT. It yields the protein CASSLGPGADEKLFF.

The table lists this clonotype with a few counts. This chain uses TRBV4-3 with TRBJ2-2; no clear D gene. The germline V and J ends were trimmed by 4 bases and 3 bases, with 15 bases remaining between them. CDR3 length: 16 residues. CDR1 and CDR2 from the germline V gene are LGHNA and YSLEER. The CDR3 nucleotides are TGCGCCAGCAGCCCAATCGAGGAAGGGTACACCGGGGAGCTGTTTTTT. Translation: CASSPIEEGYTGELFF.

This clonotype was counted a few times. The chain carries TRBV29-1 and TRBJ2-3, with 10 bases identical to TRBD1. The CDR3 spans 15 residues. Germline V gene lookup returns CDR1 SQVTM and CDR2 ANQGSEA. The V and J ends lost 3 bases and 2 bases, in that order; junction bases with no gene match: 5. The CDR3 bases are TGCAGCGTTGACCGGACAGGGGGGCACACAGATACGCAGTATTTT. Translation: CSVDRTGGHTDTQYF.

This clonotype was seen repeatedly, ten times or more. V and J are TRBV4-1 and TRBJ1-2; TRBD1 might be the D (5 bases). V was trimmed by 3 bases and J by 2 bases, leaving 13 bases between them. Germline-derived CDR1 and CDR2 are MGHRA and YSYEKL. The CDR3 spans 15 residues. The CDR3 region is CASSQTTETNYGYTF. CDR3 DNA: TGCGCCAGCAGCCAGACGACAGAGACCAACTATGGCTACACCTTC.

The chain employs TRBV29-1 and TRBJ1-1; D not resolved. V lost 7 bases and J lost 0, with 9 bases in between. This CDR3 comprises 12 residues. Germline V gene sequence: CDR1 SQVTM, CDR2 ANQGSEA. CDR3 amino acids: CSDHDMNTEAFF. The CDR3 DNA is TGCAGCGACCACGATATGAACACTGAAGCTTTCTTT. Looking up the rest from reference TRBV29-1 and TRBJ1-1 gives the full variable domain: SAVISQKPSRDICQRGTSLTIQCQVDSQVTMMFWYRQQPGQSLTLIATANQGSEATYESGFVIDKFPISRPNLTFSTLTVSNMSPEDSSIYLCSDHDMNTEAFFGQGTRLTVV.

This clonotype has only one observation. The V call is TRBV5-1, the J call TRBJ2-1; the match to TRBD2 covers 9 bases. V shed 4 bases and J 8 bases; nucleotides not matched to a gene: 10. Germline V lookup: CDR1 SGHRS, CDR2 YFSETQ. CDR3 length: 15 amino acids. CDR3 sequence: CASSPTASGADEQFF. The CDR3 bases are TGCGCCAGCAGCCCAACGGCTAGCGGGGCCGATGAGCAGTTCTTC.

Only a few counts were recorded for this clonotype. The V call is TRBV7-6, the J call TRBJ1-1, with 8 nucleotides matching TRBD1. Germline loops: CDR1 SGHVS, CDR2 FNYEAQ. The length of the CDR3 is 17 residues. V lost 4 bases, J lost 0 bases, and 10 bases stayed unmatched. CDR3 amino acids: CASSYQGARGMNTEAFF. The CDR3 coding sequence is TGTGCCAGCAGCTACCAGGGGGCGCGGGGGATGAACACTGAAGCTTTCTTT. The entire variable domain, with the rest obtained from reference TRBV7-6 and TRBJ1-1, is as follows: GAGVSQSPRYKVTKRGQDVALRCDPISGHVSLYWYRQALGQGPEFLTYFNYEAQQDKSGLPNDRFSAERPEGSISTLTIQRTEQRDSAMYRCASSYQGARGMNTEAFFGQGTRLTVV.

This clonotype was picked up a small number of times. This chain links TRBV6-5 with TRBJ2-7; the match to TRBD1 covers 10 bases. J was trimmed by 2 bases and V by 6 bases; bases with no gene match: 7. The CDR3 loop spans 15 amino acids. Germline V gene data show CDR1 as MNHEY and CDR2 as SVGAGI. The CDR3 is CASRPGTGATYEQYV. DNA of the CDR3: TGTGCCAGCAGGCCCGGGACAGGGGCGACCTACGAGCAGTACGTC.

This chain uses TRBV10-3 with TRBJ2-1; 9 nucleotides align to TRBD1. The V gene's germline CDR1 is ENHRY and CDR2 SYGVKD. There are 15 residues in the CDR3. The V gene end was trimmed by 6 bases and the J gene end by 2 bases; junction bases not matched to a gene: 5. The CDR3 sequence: CAIRNDRGTYNEQFF. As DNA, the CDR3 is TGTGCCATCAGGAACGACAGGGGGACCTACAATGAGCAGTTCTTC.

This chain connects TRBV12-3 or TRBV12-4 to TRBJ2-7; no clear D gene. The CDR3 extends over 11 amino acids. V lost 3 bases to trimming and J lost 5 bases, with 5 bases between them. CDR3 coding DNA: TGTGCCAGCAGTTTGTTCGACGAGCAGTACTTC. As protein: CASSLFDEQYF.

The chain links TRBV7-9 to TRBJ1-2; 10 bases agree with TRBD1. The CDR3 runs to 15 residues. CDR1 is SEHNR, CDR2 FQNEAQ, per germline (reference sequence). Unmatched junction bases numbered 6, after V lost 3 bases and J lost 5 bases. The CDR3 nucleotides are TGTGCCAGCAGCTTGGGACAGGGGATTGAATATGGCTACACCTTC. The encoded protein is CASSLGQGIEYGYTF.

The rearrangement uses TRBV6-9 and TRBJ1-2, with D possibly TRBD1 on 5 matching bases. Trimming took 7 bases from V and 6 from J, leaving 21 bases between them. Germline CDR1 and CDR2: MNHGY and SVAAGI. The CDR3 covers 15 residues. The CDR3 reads CASIRTGHVKNGYTF. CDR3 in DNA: TGTGCCAGCATTCGTACCGGACACGTTAAGAATGGCTACACCTTC.

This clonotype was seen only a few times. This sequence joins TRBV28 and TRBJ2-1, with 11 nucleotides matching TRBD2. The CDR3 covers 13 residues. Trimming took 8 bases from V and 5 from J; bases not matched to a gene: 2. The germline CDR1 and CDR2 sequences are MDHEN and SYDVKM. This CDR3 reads CASGTSGNNEQFF. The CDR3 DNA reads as TGTGCCAGCGGGACTAGCGGTAACAATGAGCAGTTCTTC.

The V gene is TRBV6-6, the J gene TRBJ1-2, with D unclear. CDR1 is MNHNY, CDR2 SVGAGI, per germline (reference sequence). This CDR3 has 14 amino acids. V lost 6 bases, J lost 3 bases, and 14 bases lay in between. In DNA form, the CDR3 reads TGTGCCAGCAGCACCGGCCTAGACGACTATGGCTACACCTTC. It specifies CASSTGLDDYGYTF.

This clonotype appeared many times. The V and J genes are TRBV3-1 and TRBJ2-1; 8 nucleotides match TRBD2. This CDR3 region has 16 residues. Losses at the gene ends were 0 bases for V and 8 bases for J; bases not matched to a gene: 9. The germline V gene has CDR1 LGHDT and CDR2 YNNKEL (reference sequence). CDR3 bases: TGTGCCAGCAGCCAAGAATCACGGGGGGGTGACGATGAGCAGTTCTTC. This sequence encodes CASSQESRGGDDEQFF.

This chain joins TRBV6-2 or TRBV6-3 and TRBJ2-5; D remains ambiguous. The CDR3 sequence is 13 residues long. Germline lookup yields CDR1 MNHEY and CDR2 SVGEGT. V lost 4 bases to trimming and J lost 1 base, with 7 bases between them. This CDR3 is CASSFGFQETQYF. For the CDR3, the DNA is TGTGCCAGCAGTTTTGGCTTCCAAGAGACCCAGTACTTC.

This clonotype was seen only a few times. The CDR3 spells CASSFKVDEQYF. The CDR3, as DNA: TGTGCCAGCAGCTTCAAGGTCGACGAGCAGTACTTC. The J gene is TRBJ2-7, the V gene TRBV7-9; D remains unclear. The CDR3 is 12 amino acids. Germline CDR1 is SEHNR and CDR2 is FQNEAQ (reference sequence). Between the trimmed V and J ends, which lost 3 bases and 5 bases, there was a span of 8 bases.

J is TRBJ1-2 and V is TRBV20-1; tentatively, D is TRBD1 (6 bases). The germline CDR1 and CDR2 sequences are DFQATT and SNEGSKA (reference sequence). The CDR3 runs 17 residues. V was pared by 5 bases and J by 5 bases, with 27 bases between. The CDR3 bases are TGCAGTGCTGAGGGGGGCAGGCGAGAAATTGGGAATTATGGCTACACCTTC. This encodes CSAEGGRREIGNYGYTF.

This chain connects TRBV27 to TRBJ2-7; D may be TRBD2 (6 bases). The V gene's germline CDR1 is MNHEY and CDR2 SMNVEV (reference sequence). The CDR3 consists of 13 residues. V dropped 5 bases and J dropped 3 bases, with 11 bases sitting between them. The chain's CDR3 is CASSVRENYEQYV. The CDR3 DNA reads TGTGCCAGCAGTGTCCGGGAGAACTACGAGCAGTACGTC.

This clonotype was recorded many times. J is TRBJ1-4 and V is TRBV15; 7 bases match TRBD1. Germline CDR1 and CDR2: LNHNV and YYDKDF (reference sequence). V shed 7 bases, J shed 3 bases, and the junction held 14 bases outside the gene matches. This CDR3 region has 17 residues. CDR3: CATKDNRGLEANEKLFF. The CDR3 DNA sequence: TGTGCCACCAAAGATAACAGGGGTCTCGAAGCTAATGAAAAACTGTTTTTT.

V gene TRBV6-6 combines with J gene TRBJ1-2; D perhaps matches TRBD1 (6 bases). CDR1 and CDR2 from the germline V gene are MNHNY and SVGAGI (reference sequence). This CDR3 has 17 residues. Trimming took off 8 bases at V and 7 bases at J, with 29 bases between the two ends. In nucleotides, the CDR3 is TGTGCCAGCTGGGGGGCAAGGGAGAGAGGGCCTCTCTCTGGCTACACCTTC. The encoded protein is CASWGARERGPLSGYTF.

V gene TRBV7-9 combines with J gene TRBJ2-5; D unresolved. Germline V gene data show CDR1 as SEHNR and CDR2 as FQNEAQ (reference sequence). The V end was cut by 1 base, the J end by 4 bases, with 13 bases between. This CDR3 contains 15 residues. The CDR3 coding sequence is TGTGCCAGCAGCTTAGGGGCAGGCACGGTAGAGACCCAGTACTTC. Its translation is CASSLGAGTVETQYF.

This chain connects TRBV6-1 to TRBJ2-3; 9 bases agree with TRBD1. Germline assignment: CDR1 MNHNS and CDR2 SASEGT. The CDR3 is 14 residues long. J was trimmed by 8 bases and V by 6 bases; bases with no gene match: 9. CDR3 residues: CASSLLGQGGTQYF. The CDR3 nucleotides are TGTGCCAGCAGCTTGTTGGGACAGGGAGGTACGCAGTATTTT.

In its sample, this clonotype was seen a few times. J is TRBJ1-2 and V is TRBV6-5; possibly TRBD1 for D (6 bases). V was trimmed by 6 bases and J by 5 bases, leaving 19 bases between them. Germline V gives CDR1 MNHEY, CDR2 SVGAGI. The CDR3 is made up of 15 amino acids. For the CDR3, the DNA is TGTGCCAGCAGCCTCAACAGGGCTAGCCGGTATGGCTACACCTTC. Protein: CASSLNRASRYGYTF.